These 10 T cell receptor beta chains were all obtained from the same sample, sequenced in a study of blood T cell repertoires in COVID-19. Here immunoSEQ multiplex PCR was the method, and the copy in TCRdb shows in-frame clones only, minus some. The sample carries 60,000 or so clones, roughly nine tenths recorded once. Sequencing was carried out using peripheral blood. The origin of the receptors is a woman in her 70s with active COVID-19.

In the case of this clone: A junction boundary mismatches the germline segment, possibly from a read error. This CDR3 is CASSLKRTTEQFF. The CDR3 nucleotides are TGTGCTAGCAGCTTAAAAAGGACTACCGAGCAGTTCTTC. The rearrangement links TRBV7-7 to TRBJ2-1; D may be TRBD2 (6 bases). Germline lookup yields CDR1 SSHAT and CDR2 FNYEAQ (reference sequence). This CDR3 region has 13 residues.

The chain joins TRBV11-2 to TRBJ1-2, with 7 nucleotides matching TRBD1. The CDR3 runs to 15 residues. Germline CDR1 SGHAT, CDR2 FQNNGV. Germline trimming cut 4 bases from V and 1 base from J; bases unmatched to any gene: 6. CDR3 DNA: TGTGCCAGCAGCTCTCCGGGACAGATTAACTATGGCTACACCTTC. This encodes CASSSPGQINYGYTF.

This chain links TRBV30 with TRBJ2-7; 10 nucleotides match TRBD2. There are 15 residues in the CDR3. Unmatched junction bases numbered 6, after V lost 1 base and J lost 3 bases. Per the germline V gene, CDR1 is GTSNPN and CDR2 is SVGIG (reference sequence). The CDR3 region has the DNA TGTGCCTGGAGTGAGGGTAGCGGGAGGCGCTACGAGCAGTACTTC. Translation: CAWSEGSGRRYEQYF.

The gene calls are TRBV6-5 and TRBJ1-1, with TRBD1 as a possible D gene (6 bases). Trimming cost V 2 bases and J 4 bases, with 14 bases left between them. The CDR3 runs to 15 residues. Germline V gene lookup returns CDR1 MNHEY and CDR2 SVGAGI. CDR3 amino acids: CASSYGTLRTTEAFF. In nucleotides, the CDR3 is TGTGCCAGCAGTTACGGGACACTCCGGACCACTGAAGCTTTCTTT.

The rearrangement uses TRBV2 and TRBJ1-5, with 7 bases aligning to TRBD1. V shed 8 bases and J 8 bases; nucleotides not matched to a gene: 18. This CDR3 region has 16 residues. CDR1 and CDR2 from the germline V gene are SNHLY and FYNNEI. Here the CDR3 reads CASRSRAGTAVKPQHF. In DNA, the CDR3 is TGTGCCAGCCGCTCCAGGGCCGGGACAGCCGTCAAGCCCCAGCATTTT.

This rearrangement joins TRBV3-1 (or the pseudogene TRBV3-2) to TRBJ2-5, with 12 bases lining up with TRBD2. Trimming took 3 bases from V and 5 from J; bases not matched to a gene: 10. Germline loops: CDR1 LGHDT, CDR2 YNNKEL (reference sequence). CDR3 size: 17 residues. As DNA, the CDR3 is TGTGCCAGCAGCCATGGGCTAGCGGGAGGGCCGCAGGAGACCCAGTACTTC. Amino acid sequence: CASSHGLAGGPQETQYF.

J is TRBJ2-3 and V is TRBV3-1 (or the pseudogene TRBV3-2); no reliable D call. Germline CDR1 and CDR2: LGHDT and YNNKEL (reference sequence). The CDR3 runs 12 residues. Trimming cost V 0 bases and J 6 bases, with 4 bases left between them. CDR3 loop: CASSQEEDTQYF. CDR3 DNA sequence: TGTGCCAGCAGCCAAGAGGAGGATACGCAGTATTTT.

This clone turned up a few times. This chain connects TRBV11-2 to TRBJ2-1; a possible D gene is TRBD1 (5 bases). Trimming took off 5 bases at V and 2 bases at J, with 16 bases between the two ends. The CDR3 extends over 16 amino acids. Germline-derived CDR1 and CDR2 are SGHAT and FQNNGV. CDR3 DNA: TGTGCCAGCAGCCCCTGGGGCGAAGGGACCTACAATGAGCAGTTCTTC. The encoded protein is CASSPWGEGTYNEQFF.

The V gene is TRBV5-4, the J gene TRBJ2-1; D ambiguous. The CDR3 loop spans 11 amino acids. V dropped 2 bases and J dropped 9 bases, with 6 bases sitting between them. Germline CDR1 and CDR2: SGHNT and YYREEE (reference sequence). The CDR3 DNA reads TGTGCCAGCAGCTTAGAGGTTGAGCAGTTCTTC. Its translation: CASSLEVEQFF. Variable domain in full (rest from reference TRBV5-4 and TRBJ2-1): ETGVTQSPTHLIKTRGQQVTLRCSSQSGHNTVSWYQQALGQGPQFIFQYYREEENGRGNFPPRFSGLQFPNYSSELNVNALELDDSALYLCASSLEVEQFFGPGTRLTVL.

The V and J genes are TRBV6-5 and TRBJ1-2, with D possibly matching TRBD1 (6 bases). The CDR3 totals 13 residues. Per germline, CDR1 MNHEY and CDR2 SVGAGI. The V end lost 6 bases, the J end lost 3 bases, and 11 bases lay between the germline ends. The CDR3 nucleotides are TGTGCCAGCAGCCTAACAGGGTACTATGGCTACACCTTC. It translates to CASSLTGYYGYTF.